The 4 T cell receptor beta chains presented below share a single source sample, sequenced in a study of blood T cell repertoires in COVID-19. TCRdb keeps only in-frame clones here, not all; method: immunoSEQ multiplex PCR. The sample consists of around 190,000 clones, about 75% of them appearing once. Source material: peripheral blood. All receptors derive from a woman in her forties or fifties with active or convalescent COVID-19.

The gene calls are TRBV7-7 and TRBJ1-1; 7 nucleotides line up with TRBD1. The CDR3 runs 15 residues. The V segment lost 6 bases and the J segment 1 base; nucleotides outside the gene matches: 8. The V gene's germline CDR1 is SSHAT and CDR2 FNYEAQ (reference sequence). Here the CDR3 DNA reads TGTGCCAGCAGACCAATTAACAGGGGGAACACTGAAGCTTTCTTT. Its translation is CASRPINRGNTEAFF.

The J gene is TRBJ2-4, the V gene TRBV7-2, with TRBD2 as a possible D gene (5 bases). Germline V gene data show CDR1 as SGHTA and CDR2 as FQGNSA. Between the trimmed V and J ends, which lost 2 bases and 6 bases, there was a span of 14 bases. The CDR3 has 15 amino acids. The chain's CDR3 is CASSLHRGDGNIQYF. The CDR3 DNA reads TGTGCCAGCAGCTTACATCGGGGAGACGGAAACATTCAGTACTTC.

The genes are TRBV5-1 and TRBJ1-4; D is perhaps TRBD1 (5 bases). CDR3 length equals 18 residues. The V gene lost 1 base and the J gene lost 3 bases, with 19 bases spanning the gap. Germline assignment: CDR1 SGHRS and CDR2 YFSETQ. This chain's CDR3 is CASSLTGFDDRPNEKLFF. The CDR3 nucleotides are TGCGCCAGCAGCTTGACAGGTTTTGACGACAGACCTAATGAAAAACTGTTTTTT.

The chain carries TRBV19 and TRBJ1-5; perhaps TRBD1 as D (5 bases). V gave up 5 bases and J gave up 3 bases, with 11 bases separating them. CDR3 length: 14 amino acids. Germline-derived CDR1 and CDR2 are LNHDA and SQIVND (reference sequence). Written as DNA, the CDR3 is TGTGCCAGTAGTCCTCGACAGCTCAATCAGCCCCAGCATTTT. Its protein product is CASSPRQLNQPQHF.